This passage covers 23 T cell receptor beta chains from one sample sequenced in a study of cytomegalovirus exposure and HLA in healthy donors. Use of 60 Vbeta and 13 Jbeta primers characterized the PCR. Clones were sequenced by immunoSEQ multiplex PCR, and TCRdb holds only the in-frame ones, with some missing. The data show just over 60,000 clones, and the top ten clones hold around 5%. Sample: PBMCs. These receptors were collected from a man between 25 and 39 years old in good health and CMV-seropositive.

This chain links TRBV2 with TRBJ2-5; TRBD2 aligns across 7 bases. The J call is uncertain, as TRBJ2-7 better fits the DNA end. The CDR3 length is 13 residues. Germline loops: CDR1 SNHLY, CDR2 FYNNEI. DNA for the CDR3: TGTGCCAGCAGACGGACTAGTCTCTACGAGCAGTACTTC. The encoded protein is CASRRTSLYEQYF.

The V call is TRBV29-1, the J call TRBJ1-1; D might be TRBD1 (5 bases). Trimming removed 4 bases from V and 0 bases from J, with 12 bases in between. The V gene's germline CDR1 is SQVTM and CDR2 ANQGSEA. This CDR3 is 14 amino acids long. The CDR3 DNA reads as TGCAGCGTTGCCTTGGCAGGGCTGAACACTGAAGCTTTCTTT. Protein product: CSVALAGLNTEAFF.

The CDR3 loop is CASRVLAGVNNEQFF. The CDR3 DNA follows: TGTGCCAGCAGAGTTCTAGCGGGAGTGAACAATGAGCAGTTCTTC. The chain recombines TRBV2 with TRBJ2-1; 10 positions match TRBD2. V trimming: 6 bases; J trimming: 5 bases; junction bases outside the gene matches: 7. Germline assignment: CDR1 SNHLY and CDR2 FYNNEI. This CDR3 has 15 amino acids.

The CDR3 region has the DNA TGCGCCAGCAGCTTGGAGGAGAAACGCCCTGGAAACACCATATATTTT. Its protein product is CASSLEEKRPGNTIYF. The rearrangement uses TRBV5-1 and TRBJ1-3; D is unclear. Trimming took off 0 bases at V and 2 bases at J, with 12 bases between the two ends. Germline lookup yields CDR1 SGHRS and CDR2 YFSETQ. This CDR3 is 16 amino acids long.

The V gene is TRBV4-2, the J gene TRBJ1-3; unclear D gene. The CDR3 spans 12 residues. The V end lost 4 bases, the J end lost 6 bases, and 7 bases lay between the germline ends. Germline CDR1 and CDR2: LGHNA and YNFKEQ. The CDR3 region is CASSRHKNTIYF. The CDR3 bases are TGTGCCAGCAGCCGACATAAAAACACCATATATTTT.

The V call is TRBV15, the J call TRBJ2-1; no clear D gene. V shed 0 bases and J shed 0 bases, with 12 bases lying between them. This CDR3 is built from 17 residues. In germline, CDR1 is LNHNV, CDR2 YYDKDF (reference sequence). The CDR3 loop is CATSRDSPLSSYNEQFF. CDR3 nucleotides: TGTGCCACCAGCAGAGATTCCCCCCTGAGCTCCTACAATGAGCAGTTCTTC.

V usage is TRBV15 and J usage is TRBJ1-1; 8 positions match TRBD1. With V trimmed by 1 base and J by 0 bases, 1 base remained unmatched. CDR3 size: 15 residues. CDR1 is LNHNV, CDR2 YYDKDF, per germline (reference sequence). CDR3 loop: CATSRGTGLNTEAFF. The DNA of the CDR3 is TGTGCCACCAGCAGAGGGACAGGGCTGAACACTGAAGCTTTCTTT.

The chain recombines TRBV29-1 with TRBJ2-3, with 9 bases that match TRBD1. Unmatched junction bases numbered 10, after V lost 3 bases and J lost 3 bases. The CDR3 has 16 residues. Germline lookup yields CDR1 SQVTM and CDR2 ANQGSEA. The DNA for the CDR3 is TGCAGCGTTGACTCCCCCGGGGACAGGGCGACAGATACGCAGTATTTT. Residues: CSVDSPGDRATDTQYF.

The CDR3 loop is CASSENRGDEQFF. The DNA for the CDR3 is TGTGCCAGCAGTGAAAACAGGGGCGATGAGCAGTTCTTC. The chain combines TRBV6-1 with TRBJ2-1; 7 positions agree with TRBD1. V lost 2 bases, J lost 8 bases, and 3 bases stayed unmatched. CDR1 and CDR2 (germline): MNHNS, SASEGT. CDR3 length equals 13 residues.

J is TRBJ1-5 and V is TRBV19; no definite D call. The V and J ends lost 4 bases and 1 base respectively, with 14 bases between them. CDR3 length: 16 residues. Germline CDR1 and CDR2: LNHDA and SQIVND (reference sequence). CDR3 sequence reads: CASSSLPEGSNQPQHF. The DNA for the CDR3 is TGTGCCAGTAGTAGTTTGCCAGAGGGAAGCAATCAGCCCCAGCATTTT.

The chain recombines TRBV30 with TRBJ1-1, with unresolved D. CDR1 GTSNPN and CDR2 SVGIG come from the germline V gene (reference sequence). The ends were cut back, 0 bases at V and 2 bases at J, with 7 bases in the middle. This CDR3 has 13 amino acids. In DNA form, the CDR3 reads TGTGCCTGGAGTGTGATACACAACACTGAAGCTTTCTTT. This translates into CAWSVIHNTEAFF. Together with reference TRBV30 and TRBJ1-1, the CDR3 gives the full variable domain: SQTIHQWPATLVQPVGSPLSLECTVEGTSNPNLYWYRQAAGRGLQLLFYSVGIGQISSEVPQNLSASRPQDRQFILSSKKLLLSDSGFYLCAWSVIHNTEAFFGQGTRLTVV.

V and J are TRBV12-5 and TRBJ2-7, with 9 bases fitting TRBD1. The CDR3 totals 17 residues. Per the germline V gene, CDR1 is LGHNT and CDR2 is FRNRAP. The V gene end was trimmed by 0 bases and the J gene end by 0 bases; junction bases not matched to a gene: 6. The CDR3 sequence is CASGLVQGTGSSYEQYF. DNA for the CDR3: TGTGCTAGTGGTTTGGTACAAGGGACAGGGAGCTCCTACGAGCAGTACTTC.

The gene calls are TRBV30 and TRBJ2-5; TRBD2 matches at 8 bases. V shed 4 bases, J shed 6 bases, and the junction held 7 bases outside the gene matches. Germline-derived CDR1 and CDR2 are GTSNPN and SVGIG (reference sequence). This CDR3 has 13 amino acids. The CDR3 protein is CAWNTGGPKTQYF. The CDR3 DNA sequence: TGTGCCTGGAATACGGGAGGGCCGAAGACCCAGTACTTC. Full variable domain (outside the CDR3, taken from reference TRBV30 and TRBJ2-5): SQTIHQWPATLVQPVGSPLSLECTVEGTSNPNLYWYRQAAGRGLQLLFYSVGIGQISSEVPQNLSASRPQDRQFILSSKKLLLSDSGFYLCAWNTGGPKTQYFGPGTRLLVL.

The genes are TRBV9 and TRBJ1-2; D gene unclear. V shed 0 bases and J shed 2 bases, with 11 bases lying between them. Looked up from germline, CDR1 is SGDLS and CDR2 is YYNGEE. The CDR3 loop spans 15 amino acids. The CDR3, as DNA: TGTGCCAGCAGCGTAGAGGCGGAGACCAACTATGGCTACACCTTC. It encodes CASSVEAETNYGYTF.

The chain is built from TRBV9 and TRBJ1-1, with 7 bases that match TRBD1. V shed 5 bases, J shed 2 bases, and the junction held 6 bases outside the gene matches. Germline V gene sequence: CDR1 SGDLS, CDR2 YYNGEE. CDR3 length: 14 amino acids. The chain's CDR3 is CASRGDSSNTEAFF. CDR3 bases: TGTGCCAGCAGGGGGGACAGCTCAAACACTGAAGCTTTCTTT.

The V and J genes are TRBV30 and TRBJ1-5; TRBD1 matches at 9 bases. The CDR3 runs 14 residues. Germline CDR1 and CDR2: GTSNPN and SVGIG (reference sequence). The J segment lost 6 bases and the V segment lost 1 base, leaving 4 bases of the junction unmatched. CDR3: CAWSAQGAIQPQHF. Written as DNA, the CDR3 is TGTGCCTGGAGTGCACAGGGGGCTATTCAGCCCCAGCATTTT.

The chain combines TRBV2 with TRBJ2-1, with a possible D match to TRBD2 (6 bases). The CDR3 runs to 14 residues. With 6 bases removed from V and 6 bases from J, the gap between germline ends came to 15 bases. Germline CDR1 is SNHLY and CDR2 is FYNNEI. In DNA, the CDR3 is TGTGCCAGCAGGGATTCGGGAGTTACCAATGAGCAGTTCTTC. Encoded protein: CASRDSGVTNEQFF.

This rearrangement joins TRBV19 to TRBJ2-7; D possibly corresponds to TRBD1 (6 bases). V lost 6 bases to trimming and J lost 5 bases, with 20 bases between them. Germline V lookup: CDR1 LNHDA, CDR2 SQIVND (reference sequence). This CDR3 spans 15 amino acids. The CDR3 nucleotides read TGTGCCAGTAGCTCTCCGGGACACCAGAGGCACGAGCAGTACTTC. The encoded protein is CASSSPGHQRHEQYF. The whole variable domain, remainder taken from reference TRBV19 and TRBJ2-7, is DGGITQSPKYLFRKEGQNVTLSCEQNLNHDAMYWYRQDPGQGLRLIYYSQIVNDFQKGDIAEGYSVSREKKESFPLTVTSAQKNPTAFYLCASSSPGHQRHEQYFGPGTRLTVT.

This chain links TRBV2 with TRBJ1-4, with 7 bases aligning to TRBD1. Per germline, CDR1 SNHLY and CDR2 FYNNEI. J was trimmed by 4 bases and V by 6 bases; bases with no gene match: 5. The CDR3 consists of 14 residues. CDR3 loop: CASRPGQINEKLFF. Here the CDR3 DNA reads TGTGCCAGCAGACCGGGACAGATTAATGAAAAACTGTTTTTT. The variable domain in full, completed from reference TRBV2 and TRBJ1-4, reads EPEVTQTPSHQVTQMGQEVILRCVPISNHLYFYWYRQILGQKVEFLVSFYNNEISEKSEIFDDQFSVERPDGSNFTLKIRSTKLEDSAMYFCASRPGQINEKLFFGSGTQLSVL.

In regard to this clone: A read error may account for a junction end that differs from germline. The chain uses TRBV30 and TRBJ2-3; D might be TRBD1 (5 bases). The length of the CDR3 is 14 residues. Germline V gene lookup returns CDR1 GTSNPN and CDR2 SVGIG (reference sequence). CDR3 sequence (DNA): TGTGCCTGGAGATCAAGGGGTGGCGCAGATAAGCAGTATTTT. Translating gives CAWRSRGGADKQYF.

The chain joins TRBV7-9 to TRBJ2-1; weak D call: TRBD2 (5 bases). Germline CDR1 reads SEHNR; CDR2 reads FQNEAQ (reference sequence). V was clipped by 5 bases and J by 0 bases, with 14 bases between them. The CDR3 is 16 residues long. The CDR3 sequence: CASSLEGVSSYNEQFF. The CDR3 DNA sequence: TGTGCCAGCAGCCTTGAGGGAGTTTCCTCCTACAATGAGCAGTTCTTC.

This chain links TRBV11-3 with TRBJ2-5; TRBD2 agrees at 11 bases. V dropped 5 bases and J dropped 2; count of bases not matched to a gene: 7. Germline CDR1 and CDR2: SGHNT and YENEEA. The CDR3 sequence is 16 residues long. The CDR3 DNA reads TGTGCCAGCAGCCTAGGGACTAGCGGCTTACAAGAGACCCAGTACTTC. It yields the protein CASSLGTSGLQETQYF.

This chain joins TRBV9 and TRBJ1-5; 7 nucleotides match TRBD1. The CDR3 length is 14 residues. Germline loops: CDR1 SGDLS, CDR2 YYNGEE. The junction had 7 bases not matched to a gene; V was cut back by 3 bases and J by 7 bases. The CDR3 DNA is TGTGCCAGCAGCGCCGGCCCAGGGGGGCAGCCCCAGCATTTT. Translation gives CASSAGPGGQPQHF.